The T cell receptor (beta chain) under discussion was sequenced for a study of OX40 agonist ivuxolimab in advanced cancers. Study overall: An agonistic anti-OX40 (CD134) antibody, ivuxolimab, was used to treat the patients.

General study results and limits: Normalized expansion of T-cell clones was also low for some nonresponders.

Sequencing used immunoSEQ multiplex PCR; TCRdb keeps in-frame clones, though not all of them. The sample lists about 15,000 clones, 85% to 90% occurring once. The length of the CDR3 is 14 residues. Germline V gene sequence: CDR1 MNHNS, CDR2 SASEGT. The V gene lost 6 bases and the J gene lost 6 bases, with 17 bases spanning the gap. Researchers took blood at baseline, on cycle 4 day 1, and on cycle 7 day 1. This clone was counted a single time. The antigen is not known. The genes are TRBV6-1 and TRBJ1-2, with D possibly being TRBD1 (6 bases). The source was CD4+ or CD8+ T cells sorted from blood, collected in a trial of the OX40 agonist ivuxolimab. This sequence originates from an adult with an advanced solid tumor such as melanoma, head and neck, liver or kidney cancer. CDR3 DNA sequence: TGTGCCAGCAGGGGGATGAGGGGGGCTGATGGCTACACCTTC. This codes for CASRGMRGADGYTF.